Given below is one T cell receptor beta chain in context. Its antigen is currently unknown. This sample stems from a study of immune evolution from preneoplasia to lung adenocarcinoma. As for the study in general: HLA loss of heterozygosity: 6% to 7.5% AIS, about 15% MIA, about 35% ADC, none AAH.

Study observations and caveats: Normal lung had highest clonality; later lesions appeared denser, more diverse. Normal lung had the highest top T cell clone frequencies.

In germline, CDR1 is MNHEY, CDR2 SMNVEV (reference sequence). V was shortened by 2 bases and J by 6 bases, with 11 bases between the two germline ends. The CDR3 contains 13 residues. The protocol was immunoSEQ multiplex PCR, while the TCRdb copy is restricted to in-frame clones and leaves out a portion. Of approximately 4,900 clones listed, about 78% are singletons. The receptor comes from a person aged 60-79 years with lung adenocarcinoma. This chain joins TRBV27 and TRBJ2-7, with no clear D. Sequencing was done on a sample of FFPE minimally invasive lung adenocarcinoma tissue. CDR3 sequence: CASSLTLEREQYF. CDR3 nucleotide sequence: TGTGCCAGCAGTTTAACCTTAGAACGCGAGCAGTACTTC.